This T cell receptor beta chain was obtained from a study of T cell responses to AZD1222 COVID-19 vaccine. About the research overall: Second doses were pooled across both intervals (about 4 or about 12 weeks). Study findings and constraints: Spike-specific TCR breadth and depth rose after two AZD1222 doses. Clonal diversity was possibly underestimated, and the donors were mostly white British, with more females. The reported proportion of spike-specific TCRs targeting unmutated variant regions was nearly half.

Profiling relied on immunoSEQ multiplex PCR, and the TCRdb table lists in-frame clones only, not all of them. The table shows fewer than 150,000 clones, with around 87% occurring only once. The CDR3 length is 16 residues. Germline loops: CDR1 KGHDR, CDR2 SFDVKD. V lost 4 bases and J lost 2, with 16 bases in between. About this clone: Antigen specificity is unknown.

The sequence came from an adult in good health. This rearrangement joins TRBV24-1 to TRBJ2-5; maybe TRBD2 (5 bases). The sample was peripheral blood, taken on day 0 of AZD1222 vaccination. CDR3 DNA sequence: TGTGCCACCAGTGAAACTAGACCCACCAGGCAAGAGACCCAGTACTTC. Translation gives CATSETRPTRQETQYF.